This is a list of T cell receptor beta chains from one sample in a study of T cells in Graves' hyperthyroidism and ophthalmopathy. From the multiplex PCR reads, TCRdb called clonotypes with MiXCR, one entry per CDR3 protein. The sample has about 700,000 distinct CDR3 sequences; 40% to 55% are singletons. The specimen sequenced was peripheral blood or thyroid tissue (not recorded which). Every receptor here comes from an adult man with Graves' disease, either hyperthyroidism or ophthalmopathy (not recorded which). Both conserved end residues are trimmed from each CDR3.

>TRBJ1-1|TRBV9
ASSVATGVTEAF
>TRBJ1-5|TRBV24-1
ATSDSRQVSNQPQH
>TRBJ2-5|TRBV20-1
SALGEGYKGQY
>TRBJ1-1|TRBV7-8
ASSLGQSGEAF
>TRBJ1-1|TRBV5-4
ASRGQGMMNTEAF
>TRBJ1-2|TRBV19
ASGDQQGNGYT
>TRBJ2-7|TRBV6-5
ASSYSVHLYEQY
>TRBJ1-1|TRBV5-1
ASSLELARHEAF
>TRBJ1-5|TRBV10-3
AISAEGNQPQH
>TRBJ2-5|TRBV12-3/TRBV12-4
ASSLSGRAGETQY
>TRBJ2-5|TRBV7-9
ASSPYRGQETQY
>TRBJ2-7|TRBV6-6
ASSITGGLYEQY
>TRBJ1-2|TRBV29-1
SVSQGSNYGYT
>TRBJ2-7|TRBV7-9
ASSSPPSGSEEQY
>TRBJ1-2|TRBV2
ASRDLTETYGYT
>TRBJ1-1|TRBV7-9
ASSQGQGDEAF
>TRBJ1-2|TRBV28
ASRTDRDNYGYT
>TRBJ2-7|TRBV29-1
SVVTGGDRKTYEQY
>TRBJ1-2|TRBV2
ASTGPGQGMDGYT
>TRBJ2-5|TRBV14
ASSQGLTSGEQETQY
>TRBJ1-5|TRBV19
ASNRADSNQPQH
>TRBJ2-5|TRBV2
ASSGGRYQETQY
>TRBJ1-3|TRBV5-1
ASSSQGTGNTIY
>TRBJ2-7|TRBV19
ASSRDPFGYEQY
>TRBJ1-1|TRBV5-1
ASSRLWLNTEAF
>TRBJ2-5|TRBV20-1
SARGRPGGRIQETQY
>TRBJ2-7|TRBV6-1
ASSFGASSHEQY
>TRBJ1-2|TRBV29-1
SLWGDDGYT